Below are 15 T cell receptor beta chains sequenced from a single sample in a study of early T cells in non-severe SARS-CoV-2 infection. TCRdb itself ran the 5' RACE reads through MiXCR, one entry per CDR3 protein. Here the sample spans about 77,000 distinct CDR3 sequences, 8.5% to 10% being singletons. Sequenced input: whole blood. These receptors originate from an adult who was a healthcare worker with PCR-confirmed SARS-CoV-2 infection or an uninfected control (not recorded which).

This clonotype was seen ten or more times. The chain is built from TRBV18 and TRBJ1-1; D unclear. V lost 3 bases, J lost 4 bases, and 15 bases lay in between. Germline lookup yields CDR1 KGHSH and CDR2 LQKENI. This CDR3 spans 15 amino acids. CDR3 amino acids: CASSPSPGDGTEAFF. In DNA form, the CDR3 reads TGTGCCAGCTCACCCTCCCCAGGCGATGGCACTGAAGCTTTCTTT.

This clonotype has only a few counts. V usage is TRBV6-2 or TRBV6-3 and J usage is TRBJ2-2; D perhaps matches TRBD1 (5 bases). Germline V lookup: CDR1 MNHEY, CDR2 SVGEGT. The CDR3 covers 15 residues. The germline V and J ends were trimmed by 0 bases and 3 bases, with 8 bases remaining between them. CDR3 in amino acids: CASSYSIGDTGELFF. The CDR3 nucleotides read TGTGCCAGCAGTTACTCGATAGGGGACACCGGGGAGCTGTTTTTT.

The rearrangement uses TRBV5-1 and TRBJ2-2; TRBD1 matches at 12 bases. CDR1 is SGHRS, CDR2 YFSETQ, per germline. Unmatched junction bases numbered 5, after V lost 4 bases and J lost 7 bases. CDR3 size: 15 residues. DNA for the CDR3: TGCGCCAGCAGCCCGGGACAGGGGGCCGTCGGGGAGCTGTTTTTT. This gives the protein CASSPGQGAVGELFF.

This clonotype was seen only a few times. The V call is TRBV6-1, the J call TRBJ1-5; D unclear. The CDR3 length is 15 residues. V was clipped by 4 bases and J by 7 bases, with 17 bases between them. CDR1 and CDR2 from the germline V gene are MNHNS and SASEGT. The CDR3, as DNA: TGTGCCAGCAGTGGGTCCCTGATTGGTAACCAGCCCCAGCATTTT. Protein: CASSGSLIGNQPQHF.

This clonotype occurred a few times. The chain couples TRBV14 to TRBJ2-2; D ambiguous. This CDR3 is 17 amino acids long. Germline V gives CDR1 SGHDN, CDR2 FVKESK. Between the trimmed V and J ends, which lost 3 bases and 0 bases, there was a span of 14 bases. CDR3 in amino acids: CASSHHIWGANTGELFF. The CDR3 DNA follows: TGTGCCAGCAGCCACCACATATGGGGTGCGAACACCGGGGAGCTGTTTTTT.

Only one count was recorded for this clonotype. The V call is TRBV20-1, the J call TRBJ1-1; D gene ambiguous. The CDR3 is 11 amino acids. V shed 5 bases and J shed 2 bases, with 6 bases lying between them. Looked up from germline, CDR1 is DFQATT and CDR2 is SNEGSKA (reference sequence). The DNA for the CDR3 is TGCAGTGCTCCGATCAACACTGAAGCTTTCTTT. Protein sequence: CSAPINTEAFF.

This clonotype was seen a handful of times. The genes are TRBV7-2 and TRBJ2-7; D not resolved. Germline CDR1 is SGHTA and CDR2 is FQGNSA. V shed 5 bases and J shed 5 bases, with 7 bases lying between them. The CDR3 runs to 11 residues. CDR3 sequence reads: CASSPLDEQYF. CDR3 sequence (DNA): TGTGCCAGCAGCCCCTTGGACGAGCAGTACTTC.

This clonotype turned up a few times. This chain links TRBV18 with TRBJ2-1; the match to TRBD2 covers 15 bases. The length of the CDR3 is 19 residues. Germline CDR1 is KGHSH and CDR2 is LQKENI. The V segment lost 1 base and the J segment 6 bases; nucleotides outside the gene matches: 10. CDR3 sequence (DNA): TGTGCCAGCTCACCACTGGTTGGACTAGCGGGAGGGCCTGGCAATGAGCAGTTCTTC. Translating it yields CASSPLVGLAGGPGNEQFF. The full variable domain, in which reference TRBV18 and TRBJ2-1 provide the parts outside the CDR3, is NAGVMQNPRHLVRRRGQEARLRCSPMKGHSHVYWYRQLPEEGLKFMVYLQKENIIDESGMPKERFSAEFPKEGPSILRIQQVVRGDSAAYFCASSPLVGLAGGPGNEQFFGPGTRLTVL.

The J gene is TRBJ2-7, the V gene TRBV27; no reliable D call. CDR1 MNHEY and CDR2 SMNVEV come from the germline V gene (reference sequence). V lost 0 bases and J 3 bases, leaving 15 bases between the germline ends. The CDR3 length is 16 residues. The CDR3 here is CASSLSGSRPYYEQYF. CDR3 DNA sequence: TGTGCCAGCAGTTTATCGGGAAGTCGCCCCTACTACGAGCAGTACTTC.

V gene TRBV7-9 combines with J gene TRBJ2-1; TRBD2 agrees at 14 bases. The CDR3 contains 15 residues. Losses at the gene ends were 5 bases for V and 8 bases for J; bases not matched to a gene: 5. From germline, CDR1 is SEHNR and CDR2 FQNEAQ (reference sequence). Here the CDR3 DNA reads TGTGCCAGCAGCAAGGGACTAGCGGGAGTGGATGAGCAGTTCTTC. Translating gives CASSKGLAGVDEQFF.

This clonotype showed up many times. The V call is TRBV5-1, the J call TRBJ2-2; D possibly corresponds to TRBD2 (6 bases). Trimming took 5 bases from V and 7 from J, leaving 24 bases between them. Germline CDR1 reads SGHRS; CDR2 reads YFSETQ. The CDR3 runs 17 residues. The CDR3 protein is CASRAGTLGNVGGELFF. CDR3 DNA sequence: TGCGCCAGCAGGGCGGGAACCCTGGGTAACGTTGGCGGGGAGCTGTTTTTT.

There are many counts of this clonotype. V gene TRBV5-1 combines with J gene TRBJ2-3, with D possibly matching TRBD2 (6 bases). The CDR3 extends over 14 amino acids. Germline V gene data show CDR1 as SGHRS and CDR2 as YFSETQ. Trimming removed 0 bases at V and 4 bases at J, with 9 bases between. The CDR3 sequence: CASSLGSGADTQYF. The CDR3 DNA reads TGCGCCAGCAGCTTGGGATCGGGAGCAGATACGCAGTATTTT.

This clonotype was counted ten times or more. The chain couples TRBV7-3 to TRBJ2-3, with TRBD2 matching over 8 bases. Germline V gene lookup returns CDR1 SGHTA and CDR2 FQGTGA. This CDR3 is 15 amino acids long. J was trimmed by 3 bases and V by 5 bases; bases with no gene match: 7. The CDR3 nucleotides read TGTGCCAGCAGCCTAAGCGGGAGAGGGACAGATACGCAGTATTTT. It translates to CASSLSGRGTDTQYF.

This clonotype was counted ten times or more. V and J are TRBV20-1 and TRBJ1-5; D is unclear. Germline loops: CDR1 DFQATT, CDR2 SNEGSKA (reference sequence). V lost 5 bases and J 2 bases, leaving 16 bases between the germline ends. This CDR3 comprises 15 residues. This CDR3 reads CSAREHVGGNQPQHF. CDR3 bases: TGCAGTGCTCGGGAACACGTAGGTGGCAATCAGCCCCAGCATTTT.

The rearrangement uses TRBV30 and TRBJ2-7; D possibly matches TRBD1 or TRBD2 (5 bases each). CDR1 is GTSNPN and CDR2 is SVGIG in the germline V gene (reference sequence). Trimming removed 2 bases at V and 4 bases at J, with 9 bases between. This CDR3 has 12 residues. The CDR3 DNA reads TGTGCCTGGAGTACTAGGGGATACGAGCAGTACTTC. This sequence encodes CAWSTRGYEQYF.